This T cell receptor (beta chain) is drawn from a study of Graves' ophthalmopathy and Graves' hyperthyroidism. Turning to the study itself: Stable hyperthyroidism denotes an absence of ophthalmopathy throughout 18 months of follow-up. Study-level results: Blood contained most expanded thyroid clonotypes exceeding 0.001 frequency.

This CDR3 has 15 residues. The germline V gene encodes CDR1 LGHDT and CDR2 YNNKEL (reference sequence). Trimming shortened V by 1 base and J by 3 bases, and 12 bases separated the two germline ends. A remark on this clonotype: Its antigen is still unknown.

Excluded: other autoimmune disease, uncontrolled infection, pregnancy or lactation. Amplification targeted the TCR beta CDR3 regions, with RNA transcripts as the source material. Investigators did first-round RT-PCR with HTBI primers, then second-round multiplex PCR. Each CDR3 protein is one row after TCRdb ran MiXCR on the multiplex PCR reads. Here the sample spans a few hundred thousand distinct CDR3 sequences, less than 45% being singletons. The receptor's source is an adult man with Graves' hyperthyroidism. Sequenced sample: peripheral blood or thyroid tissue (not recorded which). The chain uses TRBV3-1 and TRBJ1-2, with a possible D match to TRBD1 (5 bases). CDR3 loop: CASSQAQGRYYGYTF. CDR3 in DNA: TGTGCCAGCAGCCAAGCCCAGGGCCGGTACTATGGCTACACCTTC.